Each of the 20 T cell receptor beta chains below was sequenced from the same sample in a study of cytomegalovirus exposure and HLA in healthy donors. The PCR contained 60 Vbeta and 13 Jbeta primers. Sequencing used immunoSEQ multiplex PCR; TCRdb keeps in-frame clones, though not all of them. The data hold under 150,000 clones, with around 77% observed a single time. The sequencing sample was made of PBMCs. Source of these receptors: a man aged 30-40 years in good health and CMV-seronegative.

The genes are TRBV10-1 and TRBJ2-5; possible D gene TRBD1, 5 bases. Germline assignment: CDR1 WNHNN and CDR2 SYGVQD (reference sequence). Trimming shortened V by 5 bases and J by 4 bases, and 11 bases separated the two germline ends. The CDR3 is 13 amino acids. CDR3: CASSPGLGETQYF. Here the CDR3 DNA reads TGCGCCAGCAGTCCAGGGTTGGGAGAGACCCAGTACTTC.

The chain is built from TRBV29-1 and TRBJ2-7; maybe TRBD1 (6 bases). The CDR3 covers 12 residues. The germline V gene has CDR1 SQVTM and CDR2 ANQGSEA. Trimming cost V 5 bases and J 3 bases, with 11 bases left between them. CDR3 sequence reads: CSVTGQSYEQYF. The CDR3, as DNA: TGCAGCGTTACAGGACAGAGCTACGAGCAGTACTTC.

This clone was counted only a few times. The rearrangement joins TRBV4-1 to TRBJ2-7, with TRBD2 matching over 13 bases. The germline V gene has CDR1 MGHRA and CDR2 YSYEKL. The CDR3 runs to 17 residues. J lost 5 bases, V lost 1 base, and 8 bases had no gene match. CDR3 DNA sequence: TGCGCCAGCAGCCAAGGAAGAGGACTAGCGGGGGACCACGAGCAGTACTTC. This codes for CASSQGRGLAGDHEQYF.

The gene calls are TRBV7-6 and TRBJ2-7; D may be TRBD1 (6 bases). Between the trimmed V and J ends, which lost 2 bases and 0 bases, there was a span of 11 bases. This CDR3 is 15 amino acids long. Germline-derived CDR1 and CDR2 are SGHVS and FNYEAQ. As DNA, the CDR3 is TGTGCCAGCAGCTTATCCTCGGGACACTCCTACGAGCAGTACTTC. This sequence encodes CASSLSSGHSYEQYF.

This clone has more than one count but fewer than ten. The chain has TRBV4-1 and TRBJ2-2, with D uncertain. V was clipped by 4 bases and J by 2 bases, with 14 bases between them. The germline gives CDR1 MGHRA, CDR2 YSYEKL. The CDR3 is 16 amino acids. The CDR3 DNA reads TGCGCCAGCAGCCGAGAAGGAGCCGTTAACACCGGGGAGCTGTTTTTT. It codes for CASSREGAVNTGELFF.

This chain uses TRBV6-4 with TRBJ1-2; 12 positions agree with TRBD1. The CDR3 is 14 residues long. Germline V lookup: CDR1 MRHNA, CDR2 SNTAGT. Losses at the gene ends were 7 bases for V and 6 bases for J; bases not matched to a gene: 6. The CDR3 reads CASNEGQGAHGYTF. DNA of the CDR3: TGTGCCAGCAATGAGGGACAGGGGGCTCATGGCTACACCTTC.

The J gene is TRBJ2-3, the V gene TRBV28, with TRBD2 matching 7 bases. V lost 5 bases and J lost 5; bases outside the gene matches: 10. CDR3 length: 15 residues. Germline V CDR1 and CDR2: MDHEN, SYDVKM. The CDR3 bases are TGTGCCAGCAGTAGCGGCGGGGGAGCAGGAGATACGCAGTATTTT. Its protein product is CASSSGGGAGDTQYF.

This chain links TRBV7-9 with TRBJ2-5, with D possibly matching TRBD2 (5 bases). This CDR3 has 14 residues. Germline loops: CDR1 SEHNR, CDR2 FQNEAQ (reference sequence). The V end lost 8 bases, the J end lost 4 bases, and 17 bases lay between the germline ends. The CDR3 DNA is TGTGCCAGCTCGCGATCGGAGGCGGTAGAGACCCAGTACTTC. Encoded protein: CASSRSEAVETQYF.

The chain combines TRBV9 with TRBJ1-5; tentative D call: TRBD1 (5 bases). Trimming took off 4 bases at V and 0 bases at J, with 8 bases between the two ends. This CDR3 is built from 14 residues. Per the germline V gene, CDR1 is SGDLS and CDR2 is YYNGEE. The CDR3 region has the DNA TGTGCCAGCAGCCCGACAGTTAGCAATCAGCCCCAGCATTTT. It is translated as CASSPTVSNQPQHF.

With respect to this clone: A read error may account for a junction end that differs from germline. The CDR3 protein is CSSSLLATEAFF. The CDR3 nucleotides read TGTTCCAGCAGCTTACTGGCCACTGAAGCTTTCTTT. J is TRBJ1-1 and V is TRBV7-9; D not resolved. The CDR3 covers 12 residues. The germline V gene has CDR1 SEHNR and CDR2 FQNEAQ (reference sequence).

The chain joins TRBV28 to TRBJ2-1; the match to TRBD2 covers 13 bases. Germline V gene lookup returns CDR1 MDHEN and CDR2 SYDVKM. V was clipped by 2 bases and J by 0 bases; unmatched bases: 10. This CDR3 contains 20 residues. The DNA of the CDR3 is TGTGCCAGCAGTTTACCCTCTCGACTAGCGGGGGGACTCTCCTACAATGAGCAGTTCTTC. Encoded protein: CASSLPSRLAGGLSYNEQFF.

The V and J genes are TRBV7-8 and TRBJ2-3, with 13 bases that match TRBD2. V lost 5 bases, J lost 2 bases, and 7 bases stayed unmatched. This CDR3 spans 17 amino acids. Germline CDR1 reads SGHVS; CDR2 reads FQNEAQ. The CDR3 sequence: CASSPGTSGVSTDTQYF. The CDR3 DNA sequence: TGTGCCAGCAGCCCCGGGACTAGCGGGGTCTCCACAGATACGCAGTATTTT.

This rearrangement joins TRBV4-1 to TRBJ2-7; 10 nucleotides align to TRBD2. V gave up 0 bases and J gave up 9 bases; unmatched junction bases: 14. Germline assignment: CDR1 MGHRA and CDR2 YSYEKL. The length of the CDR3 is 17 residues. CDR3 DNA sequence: TGCGCCAGCAGCCAAGATCTAGGGGGAGCGGGAGGGGCAGGGCAGTACTTC. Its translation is CASSQDLGGAGGAGQYF.

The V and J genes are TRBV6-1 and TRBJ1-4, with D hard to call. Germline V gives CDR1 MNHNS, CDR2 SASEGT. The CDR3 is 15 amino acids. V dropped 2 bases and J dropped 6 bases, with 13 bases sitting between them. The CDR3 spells CASSESLTSDEKLFF. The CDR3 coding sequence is TGTGCCAGCAGTGAAAGTCTGACTAGTGATGAAAAACTGTTTTTT.

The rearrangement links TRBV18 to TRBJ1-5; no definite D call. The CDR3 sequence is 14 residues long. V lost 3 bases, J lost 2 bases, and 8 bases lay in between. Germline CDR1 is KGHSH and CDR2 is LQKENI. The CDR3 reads CASSPADGNQPQHF. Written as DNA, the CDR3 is TGTGCCAGCTCACCGGCGGATGGCAATCAGCCCCAGCATTTT.

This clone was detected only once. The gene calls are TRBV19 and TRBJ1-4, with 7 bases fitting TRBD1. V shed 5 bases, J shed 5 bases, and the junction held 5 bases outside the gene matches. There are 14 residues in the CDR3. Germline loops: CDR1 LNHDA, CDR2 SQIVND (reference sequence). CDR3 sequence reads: CASSLDRSNEKLFF. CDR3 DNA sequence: TGTGCCAGTAGTTTGGACAGGTCGAATGAAAAACTGTTTTTT.

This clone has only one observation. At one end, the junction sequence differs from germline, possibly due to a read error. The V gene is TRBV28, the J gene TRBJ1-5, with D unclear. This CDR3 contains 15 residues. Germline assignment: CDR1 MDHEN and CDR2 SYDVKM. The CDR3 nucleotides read TGTGCCAGCCTTCGCCTCAGAGGCAGCAATCAGCCCCAGAATTTT. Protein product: CASLRLRGSNQPQNF.

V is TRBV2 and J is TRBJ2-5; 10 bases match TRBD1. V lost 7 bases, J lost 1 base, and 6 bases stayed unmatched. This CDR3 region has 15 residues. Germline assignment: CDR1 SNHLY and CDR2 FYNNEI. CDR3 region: CASKGTGAFQETQYF. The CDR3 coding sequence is TGTGCCAGCAAAGGGACAGGGGCCTTCCAAGAGACCCAGTACTTC.

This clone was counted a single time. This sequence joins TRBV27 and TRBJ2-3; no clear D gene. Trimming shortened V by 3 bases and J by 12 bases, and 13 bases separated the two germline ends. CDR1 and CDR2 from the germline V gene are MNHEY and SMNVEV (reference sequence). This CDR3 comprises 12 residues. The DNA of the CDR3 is TGTGCCAGCAGTTTCGTAGCCCCACACCAGTATTTT. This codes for CASSFVAPHQYF.

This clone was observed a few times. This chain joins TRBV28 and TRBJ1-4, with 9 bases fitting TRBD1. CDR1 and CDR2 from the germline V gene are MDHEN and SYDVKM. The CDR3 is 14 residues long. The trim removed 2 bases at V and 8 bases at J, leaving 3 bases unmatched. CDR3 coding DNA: TGTGCCAGCAGTTTAAGACAGGGGGGCGAAAAACTGTTTTTT. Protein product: CASSLRQGGEKLFF.